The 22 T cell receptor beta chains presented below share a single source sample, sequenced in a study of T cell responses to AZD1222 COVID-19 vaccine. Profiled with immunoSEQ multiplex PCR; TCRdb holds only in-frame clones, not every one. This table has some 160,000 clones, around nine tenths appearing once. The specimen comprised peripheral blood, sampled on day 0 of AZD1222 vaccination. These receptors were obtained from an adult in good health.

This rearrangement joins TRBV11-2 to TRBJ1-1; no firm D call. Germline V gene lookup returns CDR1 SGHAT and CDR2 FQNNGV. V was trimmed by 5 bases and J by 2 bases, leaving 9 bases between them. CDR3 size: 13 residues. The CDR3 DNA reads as TGTGCCAGCAGCCTACAAACCAACACTGAAGCTTTCTTT. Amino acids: CASSLQTNTEAFF.

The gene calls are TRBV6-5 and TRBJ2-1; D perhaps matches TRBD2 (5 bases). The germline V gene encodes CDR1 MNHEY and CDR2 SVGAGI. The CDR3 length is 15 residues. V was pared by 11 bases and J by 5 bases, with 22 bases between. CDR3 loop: CAVKPRRQSHNEQFF. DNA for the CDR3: TGTGCCGTTAAGCCGCGGAGGCAATCCCACAATGAGCAGTTCTTC.

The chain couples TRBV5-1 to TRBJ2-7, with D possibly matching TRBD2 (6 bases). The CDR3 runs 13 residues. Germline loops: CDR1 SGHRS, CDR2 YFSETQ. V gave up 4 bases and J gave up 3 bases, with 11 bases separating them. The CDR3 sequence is CASSQGTHYEQYF. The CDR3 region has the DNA TGCGCCAGCAGCCAAGGGACTCACTACGAGCAGTACTTC.

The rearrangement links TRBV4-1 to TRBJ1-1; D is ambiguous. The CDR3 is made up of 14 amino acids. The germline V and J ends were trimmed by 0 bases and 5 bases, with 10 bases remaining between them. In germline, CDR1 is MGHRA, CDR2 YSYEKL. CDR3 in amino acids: CASSQDGEWTEAFF. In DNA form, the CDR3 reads TGCGCCAGCAGCCAAGACGGGGAATGGACTGAAGCTTTCTTT.

Here the CDR3 DNA reads TGTGCCAGCAGCTCTAACTATGGCTACACCTTC. This translates into CASSSNYGYTF. The chain combines TRBV14 with TRBJ1-2; D uncertain. V shed 5 bases and J shed 0 bases, with 1 base lying between them. The CDR3 is 11 amino acids. CDR1 and CDR2 (germline): SGHDN, FVKESK.

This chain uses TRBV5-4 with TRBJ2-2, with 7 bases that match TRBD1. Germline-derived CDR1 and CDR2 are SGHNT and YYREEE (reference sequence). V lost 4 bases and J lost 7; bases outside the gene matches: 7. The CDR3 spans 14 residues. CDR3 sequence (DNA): TGTGCCAGCAGCCTGGAAGGGGACAGCGGGGAGCTGTTTTTT. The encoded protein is CASSLEGDSGELFF.

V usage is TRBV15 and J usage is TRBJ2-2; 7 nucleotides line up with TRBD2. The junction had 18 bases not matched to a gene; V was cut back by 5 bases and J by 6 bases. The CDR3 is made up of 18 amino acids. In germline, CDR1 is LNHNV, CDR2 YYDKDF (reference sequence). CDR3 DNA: TGTGCCACCAGCCGCTATAGCAGCCTAGCGGTCGGAGCCGGGGAGCTGTTTTTT. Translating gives CATSRYSSLAVGAGELFF.

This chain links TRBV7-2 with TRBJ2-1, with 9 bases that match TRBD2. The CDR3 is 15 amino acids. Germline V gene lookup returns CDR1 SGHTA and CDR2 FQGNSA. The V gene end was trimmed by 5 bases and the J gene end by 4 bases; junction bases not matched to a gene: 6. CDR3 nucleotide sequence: TGTGCCAGCAGCCTTGGACTAGCGAAATACAATGAGCAGTTCTTC. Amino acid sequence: CASSLGLAKYNEQFF.

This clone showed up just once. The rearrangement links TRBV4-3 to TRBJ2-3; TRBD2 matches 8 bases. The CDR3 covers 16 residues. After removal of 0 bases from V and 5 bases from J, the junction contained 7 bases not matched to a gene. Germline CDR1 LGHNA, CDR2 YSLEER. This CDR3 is CASSQDGRGGQDTQYF. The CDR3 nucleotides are TGCGCCAGCAGCCAAGATGGACGGGGGGGCCAAGATACGCAGTATTTT.

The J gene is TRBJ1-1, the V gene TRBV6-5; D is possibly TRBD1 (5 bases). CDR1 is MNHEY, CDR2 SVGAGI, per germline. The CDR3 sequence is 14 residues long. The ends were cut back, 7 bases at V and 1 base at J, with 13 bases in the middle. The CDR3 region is CASTWGPQNTEAFF. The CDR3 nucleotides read TGTGCCAGCACCTGGGGACCGCAGAACACTGAAGCTTTCTTT.

The CDR3 DNA reads TGTGCCACCAGACAGGTGAACTATGGCTACACCTTC. Its translation: CATRQVNYGYTF. V usage is TRBV6-5 and J usage is TRBJ1-2, with a tentative D call TRBD1 (6 bases). The CDR3 is made up of 12 amino acids. The ends were cut back, 10 bases at V and 2 bases at J, with 11 bases in the middle. Germline V gene sequence: CDR1 MNHEY, CDR2 SVGAGI.

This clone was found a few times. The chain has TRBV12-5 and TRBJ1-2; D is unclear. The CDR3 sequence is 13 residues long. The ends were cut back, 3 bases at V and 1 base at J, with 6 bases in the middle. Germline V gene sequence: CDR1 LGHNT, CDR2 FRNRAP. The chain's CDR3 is CASGFERNYGYTF. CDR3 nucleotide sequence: TGTGCTAGTGGTTTTGAGCGTAACTATGGCTACACCTTC.

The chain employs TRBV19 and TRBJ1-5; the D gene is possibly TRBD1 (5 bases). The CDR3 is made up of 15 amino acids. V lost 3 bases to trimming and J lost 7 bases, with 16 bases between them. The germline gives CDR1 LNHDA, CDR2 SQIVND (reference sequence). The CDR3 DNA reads TGTGCCAGTAGTATCCGACGGGGGTCACGGCAGCCCCAGCATTTT. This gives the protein CASSIRRGSRQPQHF.

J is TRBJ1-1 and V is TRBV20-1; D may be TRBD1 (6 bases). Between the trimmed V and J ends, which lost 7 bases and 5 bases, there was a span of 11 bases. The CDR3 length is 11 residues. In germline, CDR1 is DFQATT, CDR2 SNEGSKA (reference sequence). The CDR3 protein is CSVQGRTEAFF. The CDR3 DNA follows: TGCAGTGTGCAGGGGAGAACTGAAGCTTTCTTT.

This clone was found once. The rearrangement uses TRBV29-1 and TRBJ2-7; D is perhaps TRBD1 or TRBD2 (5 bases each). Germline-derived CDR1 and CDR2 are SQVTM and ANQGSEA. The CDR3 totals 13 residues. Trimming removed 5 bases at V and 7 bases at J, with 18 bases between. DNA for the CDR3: TGCAGCGTTTGGGGCCGGGGAGCAAGTGAGCAGTACTTC. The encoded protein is CSVWGRGASEQYF.

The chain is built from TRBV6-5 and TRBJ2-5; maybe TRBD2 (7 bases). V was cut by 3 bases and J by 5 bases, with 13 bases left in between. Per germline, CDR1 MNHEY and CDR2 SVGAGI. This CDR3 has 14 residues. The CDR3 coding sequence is TGTGCCAGCAGTTATGGGGGGGCGGGGGAGACCCAGTACTTC. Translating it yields CASSYGGAGETQYF.

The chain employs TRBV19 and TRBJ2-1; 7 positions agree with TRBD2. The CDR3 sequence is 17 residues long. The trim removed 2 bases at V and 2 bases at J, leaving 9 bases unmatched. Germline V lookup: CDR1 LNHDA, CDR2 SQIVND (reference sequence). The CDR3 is CASSIKSGGVAYNEQFF. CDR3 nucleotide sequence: TGTGCCAGTAGTATAAAGTCTGGGGGGGTCGCCTACAATGAGCAGTTCTTC.

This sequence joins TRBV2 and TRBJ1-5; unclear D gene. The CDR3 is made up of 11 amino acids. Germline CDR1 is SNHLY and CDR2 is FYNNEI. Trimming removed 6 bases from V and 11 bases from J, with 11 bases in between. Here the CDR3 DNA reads TGTGCCAGCAGGGAACCCGGTTCCCAGCATTTT. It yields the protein CASREPGSQHF. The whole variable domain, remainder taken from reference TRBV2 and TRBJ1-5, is EPEVTQTPSHQVTQMGQEVILRCVPISNHLYFYWYRQILGQKVEFLVSFYNNEISEKSEIFDDQFSVERPDGSNFTLKIRSTKLEDSAMYFCASREPGSQHFGDGTRLSIL.

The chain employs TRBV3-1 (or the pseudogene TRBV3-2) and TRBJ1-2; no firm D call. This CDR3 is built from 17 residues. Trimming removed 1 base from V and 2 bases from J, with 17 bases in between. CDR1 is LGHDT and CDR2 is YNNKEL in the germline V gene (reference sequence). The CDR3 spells CASSQGPSVRRNYGYTF. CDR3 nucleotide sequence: TGTGCCAGCAGCCAAGGACCGTCAGTCAGACGCAACTATGGCTACACCTTC.

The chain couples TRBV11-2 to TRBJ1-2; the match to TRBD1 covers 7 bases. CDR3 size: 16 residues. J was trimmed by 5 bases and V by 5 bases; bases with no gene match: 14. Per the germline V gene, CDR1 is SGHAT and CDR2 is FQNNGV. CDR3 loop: CASSKGGQLLLYGYTF. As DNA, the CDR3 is TGTGCCAGCAGCAAGGGGGGACAGCTTCTCTTGTATGGCTACACCTTC.

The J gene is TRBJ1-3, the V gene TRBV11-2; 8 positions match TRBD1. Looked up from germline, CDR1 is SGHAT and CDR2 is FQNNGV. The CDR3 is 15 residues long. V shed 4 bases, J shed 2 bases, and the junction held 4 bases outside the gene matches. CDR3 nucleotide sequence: TGTGCCAGCAGCTCCCACAGGGGGACTGGAAACACCATATATTTT. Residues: CASSSHRGTGNTIYF.

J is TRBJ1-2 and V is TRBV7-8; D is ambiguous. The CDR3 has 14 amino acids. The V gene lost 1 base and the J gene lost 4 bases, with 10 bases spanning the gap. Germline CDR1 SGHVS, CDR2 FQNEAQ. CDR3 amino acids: CASSLETAIYGYTF. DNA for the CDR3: TGTGCCAGCAGCTTAGAAACAGCCATCTATGGCTACACCTTC. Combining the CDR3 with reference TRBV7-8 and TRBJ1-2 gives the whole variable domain GAGVSQSPRYKVAKRGQDVALRCDPISGHVSLFWYQQALGQGPEFLTYFQNEAQLDKSGLPSDRFFAERPEGSVSTLKIQRTQQEDSAVYLCASSLETAIYGYTFGSGTRLTVV.